The rows below give T cell receptor beta chains drawn from one sample of a study of blood T cells in healthy people across ages. TCRdb processed the 5' RACE reads anew with MiXCR; each CDR3 protein has one entry. The repertoire holds 650,000 to 1,000,000 distinct CDR3 sequences, with roughly 40% as singletons. Sequencing was done on a sample of blood. The receptors derive from a man between 18 and 29 years old in good health. Each CDR3 is given with its conserved first and last residue. The order of the fields is clone size, J gene, D gene, V gene, CDR3 protein, CDR3 DNA. The D gene is left open where the match is weak. Clone size is shown for a subset of rows, as once, few, many or a class of expanded clone.

. TRBJ1-6 TRBD1 TRBV12-3/TRBV12-4 CASTDGQGSYNSPLHF TGTGCCAGCACCGACGGACAGGGCTCCTATAATTCACCCCTCCACTTT
few TRBJ1-6 TRBD1 TRBV6-6 CASSYSRDRGSPLHF TGTGCCAGCAGTTACTCCAGGGACAGGGGCTCACCCCTCCACTTT
. TRBJ2-5 TRBD1 TRBV7-9 CASSSWDRGQETQYF TGTGCCAGCAGCTCGTGGGACAGGGGGCAAGAGACCCAGTACTTC
. TRBJ1-4 . TRBV14 CASSQFRTANEKLFF TGTGCCAGCAGCCAATTTAGGACAGCTAATGAAAAACTGTTTTTT
. TRBJ2-5 . TRBV20-1 CSAPKGGQETQYF TGCAGTGCTCCAAAGGGGGGACAAGAGACCCAGTACTTC
few TRBJ1-6 . TRBV2 CASSRERGDSPLHF TGTGCCAGCAGCCGGGAGAGGGGGGATTCACCCCTCCACTTT
few TRBJ1-1 . TRBV20-1 CSARPGGGSTEAFF TGCAGTGCTAGACCCGGGGGCGGAAGCACTGAAGCTTTCTTT
. TRBJ2-1 . TRBV20-1 CSARERGRTQETQFF TGCAGTGCTAGAGAAAGGGGACGGACCCAAGAGACCCAGTTCTTC
. TRBJ2-7 TRBD2 TRBV10-3 CAITTDRGTSGEDFSYEQYF TGTGCCATCACGACAGACAGGGGAACTAGCGGGGAGGACTTTTCCTACGAGCAGTACTTC
few TRBJ1-2 . TRBV5-1 CASSLEGPYGYTF TGCGCCAGCAGCTTGGAGGGGCCGTATGGCTACACCTTC